This TCR beta chain was captured in a study of blood T cell repertoires in COVID-19. Overall study: Sites in the United States, Italy and Spain provided acute and convalescent COVID-19 samples. T cells, B-cell-depleted T cells, or PBMCs supplied cDNA or gDNA.

Germline CDR1 ENHRY, CDR2 SYGVKD. This CDR3 spans 13 amino acids. As handled by the study authors: Nucleated cell counts were estimated from reference gene primer amplification. The repertoire was sequenced with immunoSEQ multiplex PCR; TCRdb's copy has only in-frame clones and lacks some. The V and J calls and the clone size are those of that table, but D and trimming were determined from the DNA. The table lists roughly 140,000 clones, under 85% of them singletons. On this clone itself: An end of the junction differs from the germline gene, which may be a read error.

This TCR came from a human donor in a cohort sampled during active COVID-19. This chain connects TRBV10-3 to TRBJ2-2; a possible D gene is TRBD2 (5 bases). Source material: peripheral blood. For the CDR3, the DNA is TGTGCCATCAGTGAGGAGTGGCACCGGGGAGCTGTTTTT. Its translation is CAISEEWHRGAVF.